This paragraph reports one T cell receptor (beta chain). Its specificity is not known. This sample is part of a study of shared clonotypes between healthy human individuals. Deep was the level used in running the assay. Generated by immunoSEQ multiplex PCR, the TCRdb table keeps only in-frame clones and is missing some. The sample yields about 2.4 million clones, approximately 94% seen once. Notes on the study in general: The four-donor shared clonotypes exceeded non-shared clonotypes in generation probability, with non-shared ones scoring lower. Researchers sampled only blood; tissue repertoires likely differ.

V lost 4 bases and J 2 bases, leaving 9 bases between the germline ends. This CDR3 contains 13 residues. Per the germline V gene, CDR1 is SEHNR and CDR2 is FQNEAQ (reference sequence). This TCR came from a man between 18 and 35 years old in good health. Sequences were obtained from naive CD4+ T cells sorted from blood. The sample's subset: CD45RA+ positively selected. This chain uses TRBV7-9 with TRBJ2-7; D gene unclear. The CDR3 sequence: CASSSGKAYEQYF. In DNA, the CDR3 is TGTGCCAGCAGCTCAGGCAAAGCCTACGAGCAGTACTTC.